The 24 T cell receptor beta chains below all came from one sample that was sequenced in a study of T cell responses to AZD1222 COVID-19 vaccine. TCRdb's copy holds only in-frame clones and misses some; the assay was immunoSEQ multiplex PCR. The sample shows more than 75,000 clones, 75% to 90% of them seen only once. The input for sequencing was peripheral blood, taken on day 0 of AZD1222 vaccination. All receptors derive from an adult in good health.

Only a few counts were recorded for this clone. The chain links TRBV4-3 to TRBJ1-2, with 7 bases identical to TRBD1. After removal of 1 base from V and 0 bases from J, the junction contained 8 bases not matched to a gene. The CDR3 spans 17 residues. The germline CDR1 and CDR2 sequences are LGHNA and YSLEER. The CDR3 loop is CASSQAGGGVPNYGYTF. CDR3 nucleotides: TGCGCCAGCAGCCAAGCAGGGGGAGGGGTCCCTAACTATGGCTACACCTTC.

The chain has TRBV7-3 and TRBJ2-1, with D possibly being TRBD2 (6 bases). The CDR3 is 14 residues long. Germline V gives CDR1 SGHTA, CDR2 FQGTGA. The V end lost 8 bases, the J end lost 4 bases, and 15 bases lay between the germline ends. The CDR3 loop reads CASGWAGTYNEQFF. The CDR3 nucleotides read TGTGCCAGCGGGTGGGCGGGAACTTACAATGAGCAGTTCTTC.

J is TRBJ1-4 and V is TRBV13, with 7 nucleotides matching TRBD1. The germline V gene encodes CDR1 PRHDT and CDR2 FYEKMQ (reference sequence). Losses at the gene ends were 2 bases for V and 5 bases for J; bases not matched to a gene: 5. The CDR3 has 15 residues. Here the CDR3 DNA reads TGTGCCAGCAGCTTACAGGGGGGAAAAAATGAAAAACTGTTTTTT. It specifies CASSLQGGKNEKLFF.

This clone was seen only once. The chain uses TRBV19 and TRBJ1-5, with 7 bases fitting TRBD1. Looked up from germline, CDR1 is LNHDA and CDR2 is SQIVND (reference sequence). This CDR3 is 16 amino acids long. V lost 5 bases to trimming and J lost 6 bases; unmatched junction nucleotides: 13. CDR3 sequence reads: CASSPRQGFIAQPQHF. The DNA for the CDR3 is TGTGCCAGTAGTCCGAGACAGGGTTTTATTGCTCAGCCCCAGCATTTT.

V gene TRBV28 combines with J gene TRBJ1-3; TRBD1 aligns across 7 bases. The ends lost 2 bases at V and 3 bases at J; junction bases unmatched: 16. The CDR3 extends over 19 amino acids. Germline CDR1 and CDR2: MDHEN and SYDVKM. The chain's CDR3 is CASSLRTPKTGFYGNTIYF. CDR3 DNA: TGTGCCAGCAGTTTACGAACCCCAAAGACAGGGTTTTATGGAAACACCATATATTTT. The entire variable domain, with the rest obtained from reference TRBV28 and TRBJ1-3, is as follows: DVKVTQSSRYLVKRTGEKVFLECVQDMDHENMFWYRQDPGLGLRLIYFSYDVKMKEKGDIPEGYSVSREKKERFSLILESASTNQTSMYLCASSLRTPKTGFYGNTIYFGEGSWLTVV.

The V and J genes are TRBV30 and TRBJ2-3; maybe TRBD1 (6 bases). CDR3 length equals 14 residues. V gave up 1 base and J gave up 4 bases, with 12 bases separating them. Germline V CDR1 and CDR2: GTSNPN, SVGIG (reference sequence). The CDR3 region has the DNA TGTGCCTGGAGTGCGGGCAGGGGAGCAGATACGCAGTATTTT. As protein: CAWSAGRGADTQYF.

V gene TRBV7-2 combines with J gene TRBJ2-7; 7 bases agree with TRBD2. Per germline, CDR1 SGHTA and CDR2 FQGNSA. V lost 4 bases to trimming and J lost 3 bases; unmatched junction nucleotides: 9. This CDR3 is 15 amino acids long. CDR3 sequence (DNA): TGTGCCAGCAGCTCAACTAGCGCTCCTCGCTACGAGCAGTACTTC. Its translation: CASSSTSAPRYEQYF.

The chain employs TRBV3-1 (or the pseudogene TRBV3-2) and TRBJ2-3, with 10 positions matching TRBD2. The CDR3 length is 16 residues. Trimming at V came to 6 bases and at J to 8 bases, leaving 14 bases not matched to a gene. CDR1 is LGHDT, CDR2 YNNKEL, per germline (reference sequence). Written as DNA, the CDR3 is TGTGCCAGCAGTCCGGGGGTAGCGGGGGGCCGGAGTACGCAGTATTTT. Its protein is CASSPGVAGGRSTQYF.

The chain links TRBV2 to TRBJ1-5, with TRBD1 identical over 11 bases. This CDR3 region has 14 residues. Germline V CDR1 and CDR2: SNHLY, FYNNEI. The junction had 7 bases not matched to a gene; V was cut back by 8 bases and J by 7 bases. CDR3 nucleotides: TGTGCCAGCGGAGGGACAGGGGGTTTCCAGCCCCAGCATTTT. It codes for CASGGTGGFQPQHF.

The V and J genes are TRBV7-9 and TRBJ1-3, with 9 positions matching TRBD1. The length of the CDR3 is 14 residues. The germline CDR1 and CDR2 sequences are SEHNR and FQNEAQ (reference sequence). Trimming at V came to 7 bases and at J to 3 bases, leaving 4 bases not matched to a gene. CDR3 sequence: CASTTDRGGNTIYF. The CDR3 nucleotides read TGTGCCAGCACCACGGACAGGGGTGGAAACACCATATATTTT.

This clone is categorized as medium-sized (0.01 to 0.1%). Different DNA sequences within this sample yield the same CDR3. This rearrangement joins TRBV5-6 to TRBJ1-4; D uncertain. Germline values: CDR1 SGHDT, CDR2 YYEEEE. Trimming took off 1 base at V and 0 bases at J, with 4 bases between the two ends. The length of the CDR3 is 14 residues. CDR3 sequence: CASSLIATNEKLFF. In nucleotides, the CDR3 is TGTGCCAGCAGCTTGATTGCAACTAATGAAAAACTGTTTTTT.

The chain combines TRBV3-1 (or the pseudogene TRBV3-2) with TRBJ2-3, with a weak D call TRBD2 (6 bases). Germline values: CDR1 LGHDT, CDR2 YNNKEL (reference sequence). Deletions cut 0 bases from V and 2 bases from J, with 12 bases between. CDR3 length: 16 amino acids. The CDR3 region is CASSQEHGSYTDTQYF. In DNA, the CDR3 is TGTGCCAGCAGCCAAGAACACGGGAGTTACACAGATACGCAGTATTTT.

The chain combines TRBV2 with TRBJ1-2; 9 nucleotides match TRBD1. Losses at the gene ends were 6 bases for V and 4 bases for J; bases not matched to a gene: 3. The CDR3 length is 13 residues. CDR1 is SNHLY and CDR2 is FYNNEI in the germline V gene. The CDR3: CASSRTGAYGYTF. For the CDR3, the DNA is TGTGCCAGCAGCAGGACAGGGGCCTATGGCTACACCTTC.

The V and J genes are TRBV7-8 and TRBJ2-7, with D unclear. The CDR3 totals 13 residues. Trimming removed 1 base from V and 2 bases from J, with 6 bases in between. In germline, CDR1 is SGHVS, CDR2 FQNEAQ. The CDR3 nucleotides are TGTGCCAGCAGCTTAGTCCCCACCTACGAGCAGTACTTC. This gives the protein CASSLVPTYEQYF.

This clone came up a few times. The chain joins TRBV4-2 to TRBJ2-2, with 9 bases aligning to TRBD2. CDR3 size: 19 residues. Trimming took 1 base from V and 5 from J; bases not matched to a gene: 14. Germline lookup yields CDR1 LGHNA and CDR2 YNFKEQ. This chain's CDR3 is CASSQGPSGALVVTGELFF. CDR3 DNA sequence: TGTGCCAGCAGCCAAGGCCCTAGCGGGGCCCTCGTGGTTACCGGGGAGCTGTTTTTT.

The chain is built from TRBV5-4 and TRBJ2-1; D gene ambiguous. Germline V gives CDR1 SGHNT, CDR2 YYREEE (reference sequence). The ends were cut back, 0 bases at V and 3 bases at J, with 10 bases in the middle. The CDR3 consists of 15 residues. The CDR3 sequence is CASSLASGSYNEQFF. The CDR3 DNA is TGTGCCAGCAGCTTGGCCTCGGGCAGCTACAATGAGCAGTTCTTC.

J is TRBJ2-3 and V is TRBV28; D remains unclear. Germline assignment: CDR1 MDHEN and CDR2 SYDVKM. The CDR3 runs to 13 residues. Between the trimmed V and J ends, which lost 5 bases and 4 bases, there was a span of 10 bases. The CDR3 sequence: CASSVPWADTQYF. CDR3 bases: TGTGCCAGCAGTGTCCCCTGGGCAGATACGCAGTATTTT.

This chain joins TRBV7-2 and TRBJ1-5; D is undetermined. The CDR3 contains 13 residues. Trimming took 3 bases from V and 1 from J, leaving 4 bases between them. Germline V gives CDR1 SGHTA, CDR2 FQGNSA. The CDR3 DNA sequence: TGTGCCAGCAGCTTCTCCAGCAATCAGCCCCAGCATTTT. Amino acid sequence: CASSFSSNQPQHF.

J is TRBJ1-5 and V is TRBV7-9; D ambiguous. CDR1 SEHNR and CDR2 FQNEAQ come from the germline V gene (reference sequence). This CDR3 contains 14 residues. Trimming took 5 bases from V and 1 from J, leaving 9 bases between them. The CDR3 sequence: CASSQVPSNQPQHF. The CDR3 DNA reads TGTGCCAGCAGCCAAGTCCCGAGCAATCAGCCCCAGCATTTT.

The genes are TRBV18 and TRBJ2-1, with D perhaps TRBD1 (5 bases). V was clipped by 4 bases and J by 5 bases, with 12 bases between them. Germline V lookup: CDR1 KGHSH, CDR2 LQKENI. The CDR3 has 14 residues. The CDR3 sequence is CASSLTDTNNEQFF. The CDR3 DNA sequence: TGTGCCAGCTCACTAACGGACACAAACAATGAGCAGTTCTTC.

The rearrangement joins TRBV2 to TRBJ1-5, with D possibly matching TRBD1 (6 bases). This CDR3 is built from 16 residues. V was shortened by 5 bases and J by 2 bases, with 16 bases between the two germline ends. Germline V lookup: CDR1 SNHLY, CDR2 FYNNEI. CDR3 amino acids: CASSLYGQWGNQPQHF. CDR3 sequence (DNA): TGTGCCAGCAGTCTCTATGGACAGTGGGGCAATCAGCCCCAGCATTTT.

The CDR3 bases are TGCGCCAGCAGCCCCCTGACCCGACAGGGCTACGAGCAGTACTTC. It yields the protein CASSPLTRQGYEQYF. The chain is built from TRBV5-1 and TRBJ2-7; 7 bases fit TRBD1. Germline V gene lookup returns CDR1 SGHRS and CDR2 YFSETQ. The CDR3 runs to 15 residues. The ends lost 4 bases at V and 3 bases at J; junction bases unmatched: 10.

The chain uses TRBV28 and TRBJ1-5, with D possibly being TRBD1 (5 bases). Per germline, CDR1 MDHEN and CDR2 SYDVKM. V was trimmed by 6 bases and J by 2 bases, leaving 14 bases between them. There are 15 residues in the CDR3. This CDR3 reads CASSRKVGGNQPQHF. CDR3 bases: TGTGCCAGCAGCCGCAAGGTGGGGGGCAATCAGCCCCAGCATTTT.

The table lists this clone with a count of one. J is TRBJ2-2 and V is TRBV7-2; TRBD2 aligns across 7 bases. The CDR3 covers 16 residues. V gave up 3 bases and J gave up 6 bases; unmatched junction bases: 10. Looked up from germline, CDR1 is SGHTA and CDR2 is FQGNSA. In nucleotides, the CDR3 is TGTGCCAGCAGCTTGGGACTACCGTCTCTCGCCGGGGAGCTGTTTTTT. Residues: CASSLGLPSLAGELFF.